This TCR beta chain was captured in a study of radiation and T cells in renal cell carcinoma. Clones were sequenced by immunoSEQ multiplex PCR, and TCRdb holds only the in-frame ones, with some missing. In the table there are around 140,000 clones, roughly 83% of which are singletons. Time point of the sample: baseline pretreatment blood. The treatment denotes: 15 Gy SBRT to primary tumor, nephrectomy 4 weeks later. Deletions cut 5 bases from V and 2 bases from J, with 7 bases between. This CDR3 is 13 amino acids long. Germline V gene sequence: CDR1 LNHNV, CDR2 YYDKDF (reference sequence). The TCR was taken from a woman aged 45-65 years with renal cell carcinoma. The chain carries TRBV15 and TRBJ1-3; a possible D gene is TRBD1 (5 bases). Here the sequenced sample was blood, taken from a patient whose treatment included radiotherapy and nephrectomy. CDR3 loop: CATSGQAGNTIYF. CDR3 in DNA: TGTGCCACCAGCGGACAAGCTGGAAACACCATATATTTT.